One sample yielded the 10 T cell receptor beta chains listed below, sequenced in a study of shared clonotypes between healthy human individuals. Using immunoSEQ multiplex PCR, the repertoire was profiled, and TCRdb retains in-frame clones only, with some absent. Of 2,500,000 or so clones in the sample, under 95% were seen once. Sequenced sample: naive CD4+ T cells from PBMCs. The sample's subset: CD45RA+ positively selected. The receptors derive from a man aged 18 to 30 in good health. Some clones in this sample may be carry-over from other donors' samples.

CDR3 in DNA: TGTGCCAGCAGCTTAAGGACAGAGGGGAACATTCAGTACTTC. Translation: CASSLRTEGNIQYF. This chain uses TRBV5-4 with TRBJ2-4, with D tentatively TRBD1 (6 bases). The germline gives CDR1 SGHNT, CDR2 YYREEE (reference sequence). The V gene lost 2 bases and the J gene lost 7 bases, with 13 bases spanning the gap. This CDR3 has 14 residues.

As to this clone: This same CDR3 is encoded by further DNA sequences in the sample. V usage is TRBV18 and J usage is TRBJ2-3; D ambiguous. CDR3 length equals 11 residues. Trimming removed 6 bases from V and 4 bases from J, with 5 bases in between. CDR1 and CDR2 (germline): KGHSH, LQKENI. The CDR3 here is CASSSADTQYF. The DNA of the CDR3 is TGTGCCAGCTCTTCCGCAGATACGCAGTATTTT.

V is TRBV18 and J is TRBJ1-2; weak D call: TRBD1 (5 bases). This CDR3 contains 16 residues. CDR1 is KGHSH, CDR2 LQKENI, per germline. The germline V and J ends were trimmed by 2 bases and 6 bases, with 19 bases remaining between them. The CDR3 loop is CASSPNSGPIANGYTF. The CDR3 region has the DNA TGTGCCAGCTCACCAAATTCGGGACCCATCGCGAATGGCTACACCTTC. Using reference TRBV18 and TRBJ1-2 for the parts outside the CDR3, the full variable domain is NAGVMQNPRHLVRRRGQEARLRCSPMKGHSHVYWYRQLPEEGLKFMVYLQKENIIDESGMPKERFSAEFPKEGPSILRIQQVVRGDSAAYFCASSPNSGPIANGYTFGSGTRLTVV.

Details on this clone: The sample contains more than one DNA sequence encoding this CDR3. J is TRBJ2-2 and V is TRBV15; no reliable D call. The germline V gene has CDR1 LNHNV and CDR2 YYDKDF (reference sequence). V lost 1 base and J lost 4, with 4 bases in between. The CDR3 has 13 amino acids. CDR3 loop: CATSRGTTGELFF. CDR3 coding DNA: TGTGCCACCAGCAGAGGGACCACCGGGGAGCTGTTTTTT. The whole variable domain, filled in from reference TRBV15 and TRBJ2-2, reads DAMVIQNPRYQVTQFGKPVTLSCSQTLNHNVMYWYQQKSSQAPKLLFHYYDKDFNNEADTPDNFQSRRPNTSFCFLDIRSPGLGDTAMYLCATSRGTTGELFFGEGSRLTVL.

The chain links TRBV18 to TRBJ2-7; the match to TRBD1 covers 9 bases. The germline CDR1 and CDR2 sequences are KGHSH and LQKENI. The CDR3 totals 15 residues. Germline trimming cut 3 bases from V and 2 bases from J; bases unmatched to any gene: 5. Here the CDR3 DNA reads TGTGCCAGCTCACCGGGACAGGGAATCCCCTACGAGCAGTACTTC. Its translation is CASSPGQGIPYEQYF. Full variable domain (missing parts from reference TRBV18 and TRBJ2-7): NAGVMQNPRHLVRRRGQEARLRCSPMKGHSHVYWYRQLPEEGLKFMVYLQKENIIDESGMPKERFSAEFPKEGPSILRIQQVVRGDSAAYFCASSPGQGIPYEQYFGPGTRLTVT.

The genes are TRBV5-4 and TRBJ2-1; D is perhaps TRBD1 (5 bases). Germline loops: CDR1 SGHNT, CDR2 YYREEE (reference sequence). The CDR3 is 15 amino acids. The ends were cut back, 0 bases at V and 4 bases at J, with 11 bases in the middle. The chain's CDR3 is CASSLGRQYYNEQFF. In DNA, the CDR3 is TGTGCCAGCAGCTTGGGCCGACAGTATTACAATGAGCAGTTCTTC. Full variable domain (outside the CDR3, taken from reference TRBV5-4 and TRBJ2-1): ETGVTQSPTHLIKTRGQQVTLRCSSQSGHNTVSWYQQALGQGPQFIFQYYREEENGRGNFPPRFSGLQFPNYSSELNVNALELDDSALYLCASSLGRQYYNEQFFGPGTRLTVL.

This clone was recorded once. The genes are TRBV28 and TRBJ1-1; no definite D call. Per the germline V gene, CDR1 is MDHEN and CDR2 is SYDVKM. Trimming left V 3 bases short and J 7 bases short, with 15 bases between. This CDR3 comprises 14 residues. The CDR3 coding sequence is TGTGCCAGCAGTTTTGGGAGGCGCCCCCGTGAAGCTTTCTTT. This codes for CASSFGRRPREAFF.

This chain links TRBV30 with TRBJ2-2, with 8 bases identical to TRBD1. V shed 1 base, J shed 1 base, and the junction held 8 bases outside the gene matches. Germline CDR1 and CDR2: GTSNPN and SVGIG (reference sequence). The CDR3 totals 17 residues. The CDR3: CAWSEAPGQGNTGELFF. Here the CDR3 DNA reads TGTGCCTGGAGTGAAGCTCCCGGACAGGGGAACACCGGGGAGCTGTTTTTT.

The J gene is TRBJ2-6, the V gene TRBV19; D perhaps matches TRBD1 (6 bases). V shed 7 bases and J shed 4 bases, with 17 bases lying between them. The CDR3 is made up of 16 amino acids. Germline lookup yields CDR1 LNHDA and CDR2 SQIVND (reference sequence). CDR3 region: CASNAGASPGANVLTF. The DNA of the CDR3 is TGTGCCAGTAATGCAGGGGCCTCTCCCGGGGCCAACGTCCTGACTTTC.

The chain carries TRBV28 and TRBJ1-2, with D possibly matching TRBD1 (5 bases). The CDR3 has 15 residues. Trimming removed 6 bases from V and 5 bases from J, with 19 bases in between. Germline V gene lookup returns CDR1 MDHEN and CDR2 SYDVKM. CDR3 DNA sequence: TGTGCCAGCAGCCCTCCGGGGGGACCGGGGTATGGCTACACCTTC. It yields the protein CASSPPGGPGYGYTF.